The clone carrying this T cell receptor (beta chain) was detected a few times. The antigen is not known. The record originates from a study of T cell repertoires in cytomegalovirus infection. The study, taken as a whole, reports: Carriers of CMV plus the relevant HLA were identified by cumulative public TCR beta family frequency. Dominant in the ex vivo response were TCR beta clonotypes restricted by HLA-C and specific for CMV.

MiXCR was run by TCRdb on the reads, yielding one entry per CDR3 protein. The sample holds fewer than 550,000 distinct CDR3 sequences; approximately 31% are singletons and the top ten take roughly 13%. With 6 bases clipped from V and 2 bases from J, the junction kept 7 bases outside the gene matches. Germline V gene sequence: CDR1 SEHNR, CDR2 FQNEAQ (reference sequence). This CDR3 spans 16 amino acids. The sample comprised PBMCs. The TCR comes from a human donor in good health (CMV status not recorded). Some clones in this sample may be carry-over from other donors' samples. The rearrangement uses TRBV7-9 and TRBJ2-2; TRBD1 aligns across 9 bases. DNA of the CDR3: TGTGCCAGCAGGCCCGACAGGGGGGATAACACCGGGGAGCTGTTTTTT. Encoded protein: CASRPDRGDNTGELFF. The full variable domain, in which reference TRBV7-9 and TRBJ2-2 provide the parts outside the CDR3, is DTGVSQNPRHKITKRGQNVTFRCDPISEHNRLYWYRQTLGQGPEFLTYFQNEAQLEKSRLLSDRFSAERPKGSFSTLEIQRTEQGDSAMYLCASRPDRGDNTGELFFGEGSRLTVL.